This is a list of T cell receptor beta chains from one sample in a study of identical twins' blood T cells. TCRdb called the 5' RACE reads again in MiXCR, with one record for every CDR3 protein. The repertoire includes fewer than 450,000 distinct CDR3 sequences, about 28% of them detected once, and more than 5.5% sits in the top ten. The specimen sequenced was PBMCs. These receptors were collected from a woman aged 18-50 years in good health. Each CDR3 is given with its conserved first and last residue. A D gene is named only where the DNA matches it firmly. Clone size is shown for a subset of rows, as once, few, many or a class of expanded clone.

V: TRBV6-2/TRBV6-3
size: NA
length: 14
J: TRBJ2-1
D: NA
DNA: TGTGCCAGCACCGCACTAGGGGGTAGGAGTGAGCAGTTCTTC
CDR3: CASTALGGRSEQFF

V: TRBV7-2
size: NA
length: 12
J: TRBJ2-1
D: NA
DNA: TGTGCCAGCAGTTCTATGAACAATGAGCAGTTCTTC
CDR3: CASSSMNNEQFF

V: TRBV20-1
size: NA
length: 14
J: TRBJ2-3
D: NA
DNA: TGCAGTGCTAGAAGGCCTAGCTGGGCAGATACGCAGTATTTT
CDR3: CSARRPSWADTQYF

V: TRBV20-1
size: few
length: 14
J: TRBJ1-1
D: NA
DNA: TGCAGTGCTAGAGATCTGGGGCGAGAAACTGAAGCTTTCTTT
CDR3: CSARDLGRETEAFF

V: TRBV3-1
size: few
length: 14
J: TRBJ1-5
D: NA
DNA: TGTGCCAGCAGCCAAAGGGGCGGCAATCAGCCCCAGCATTTT
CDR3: CASSQRGGNQPQHF

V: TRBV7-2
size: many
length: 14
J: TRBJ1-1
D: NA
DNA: TGTGCCAGCAGCTTAGTCGCCGAGGGGACTGAAGCTTTCTTT
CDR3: CASSLVAEGTEAFF

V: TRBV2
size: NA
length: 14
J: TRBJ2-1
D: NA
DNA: TGTGCCAGCACCTTTGGCCCCTCAAGCCATGAGCAGTTCTTC
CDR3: CASTFGPSSHEQFF

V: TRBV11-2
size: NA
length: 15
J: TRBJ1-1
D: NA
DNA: TGTGCCAGCAGCCCCCGGGGGGACCTAAACACTGAAGCTTTCTTT
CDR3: CASSPRGDLNTEAFF

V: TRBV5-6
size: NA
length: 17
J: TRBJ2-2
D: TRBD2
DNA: TGTGCCAGCAGCTCCACAGTAGCGGGAACAAACACCGGGGAGCTGTTTTTT
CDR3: CASSSTVAGTNTGELFF

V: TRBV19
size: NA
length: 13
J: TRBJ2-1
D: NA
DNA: TGTGCCAGTAGTATAACTGGAGAAAATGAGCAGTTCTTC
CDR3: CASSITGENEQFF

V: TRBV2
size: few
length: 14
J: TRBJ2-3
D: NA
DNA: TGTGCCAGCAGTGCTCGGCGTAGCACAGATACGCAGTATTTT
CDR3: CASSARRSTDTQYF

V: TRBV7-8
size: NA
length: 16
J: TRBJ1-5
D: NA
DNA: TGTGCCAGCAGCTTTATCCGGGGACCGACGAATCAGCCCCAGCATTTT
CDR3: CASSFIRGPTNQPQHF

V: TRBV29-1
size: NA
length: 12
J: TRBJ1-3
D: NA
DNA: TGCGGCGTGCTTGCAGGCGGAAACACCATATATTTT
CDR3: CGVLAGGNTIYF

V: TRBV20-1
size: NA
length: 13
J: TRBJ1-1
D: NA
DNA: TGCAGTGCTAGTTTAGCGGTGAACACTGAAGCTTTCTTT
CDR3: CSASLAVNTEAFF

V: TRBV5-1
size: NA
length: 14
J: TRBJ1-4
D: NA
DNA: TGCGCCAGCAGCTTGCTGGGGACGAGTGAAAAACTGTTTTTT
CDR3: CASSLLGTSEKLFF

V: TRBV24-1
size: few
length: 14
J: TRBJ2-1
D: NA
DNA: TGTGCCACCAGTGATATAGGGTCCGGTTTTTGGGTGTTCTTC
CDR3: CATSDIGSGFWVFF

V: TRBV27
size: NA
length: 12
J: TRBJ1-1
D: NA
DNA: TGTGCCAGCACCGCCCTGGGCAGAAGGGCTTTCTTT
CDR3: CASTALGRRAFF

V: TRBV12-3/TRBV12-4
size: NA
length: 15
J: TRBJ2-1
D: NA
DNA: TGTGCCAGCAGTAGTAGGTGGGGGAACTACAATGAGCAGTTCTTC
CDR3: CASSSRWGNYNEQFF

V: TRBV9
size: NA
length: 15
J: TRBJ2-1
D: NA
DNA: TGTGCCAGCAGCCACCATGACTCCCGAAACAATGAGCAGTTCTTC
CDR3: CASSHHDSRNNEQFF

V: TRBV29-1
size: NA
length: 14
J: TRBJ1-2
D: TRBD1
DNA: TGCAGCGTTGCGCAGCAGGGGGGCAACTATGGCTACACCTTC
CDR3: CSVAQQGGNYGYTF

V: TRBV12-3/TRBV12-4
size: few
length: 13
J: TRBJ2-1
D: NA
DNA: TGTGCCAGCAGTTACGTTGACTACCGTGTTCTGTTCTTC
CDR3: CASSYVDYRVLFF

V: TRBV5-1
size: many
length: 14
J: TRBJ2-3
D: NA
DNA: TGCGCCAGCATGGGGTCGGTAGACACAGATACGCAGTATTTT
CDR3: CASMGSVDTDTQYF

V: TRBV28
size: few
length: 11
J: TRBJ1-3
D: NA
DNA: TGTGCCAGCGAATACGAGGACACCATATATTTT
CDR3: CASEYEDTIYF

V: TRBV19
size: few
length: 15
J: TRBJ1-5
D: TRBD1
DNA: TGTGCCAGTAGTTTTGGGGACAGGGGTAGTCAGCCCCAGCATTTT
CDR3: CASSFGDRGSQPQHF

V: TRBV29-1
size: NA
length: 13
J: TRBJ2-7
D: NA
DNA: TGCAGCGCCGGTTTAGCACCGGCCTCCGAGCAGTACTTC
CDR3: CSAGLAPASEQYF

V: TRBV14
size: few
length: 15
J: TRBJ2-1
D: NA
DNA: TGTGCCAGCAGCCAAGCCAGGGTGAGCTACAATGAGCAGTTCTTC
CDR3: CASSQARVSYNEQFF

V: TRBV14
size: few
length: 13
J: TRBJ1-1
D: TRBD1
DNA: TGTGCCAGCAGCCCAGGGGGACCGACTGAAGCTTTCTTT
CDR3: CASSPGGPTEAFF

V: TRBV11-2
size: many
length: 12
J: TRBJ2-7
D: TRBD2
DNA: TGTGCCAGCAGGGGACTAGCATACGAGCAGTACTTC
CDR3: CASRGLAYEQYF

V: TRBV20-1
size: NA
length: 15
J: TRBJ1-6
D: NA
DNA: TGCAGTGCTGTGGACTGGGGGATGAGCGATTCACCCCTCCACTTT
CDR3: CSAVDWGMSDSPLHF

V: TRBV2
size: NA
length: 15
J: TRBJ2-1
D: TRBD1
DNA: TGTGCCAGCAGTCCGACAGGGGATCCCTTCAATGAGCAGTTCTTC
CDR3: CASSPTGDPFNEQFF

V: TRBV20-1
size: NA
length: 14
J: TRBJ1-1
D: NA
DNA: TGCAGTGCTAGAGAGAAGGGACCCAACACTGAAGCTTTCTTT
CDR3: CSAREKGPNTEAFF

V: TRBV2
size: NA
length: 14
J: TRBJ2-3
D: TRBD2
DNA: TGTGCCAGCAGGAGGGGAGGGAGCACAGATACGCAGTATTTT
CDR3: CASRRGGSTDTQYF

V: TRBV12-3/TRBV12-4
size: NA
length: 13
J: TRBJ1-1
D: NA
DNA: TGTGCCAGCTTATCATTCGGGCCCCAAGGAGCTTTCTTT
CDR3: CASLSFGPQGAFF

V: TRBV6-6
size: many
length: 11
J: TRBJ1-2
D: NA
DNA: TGTGCCAGCACCGACAGCTATGGCTACACCTTC
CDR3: CASTDSYGYTF

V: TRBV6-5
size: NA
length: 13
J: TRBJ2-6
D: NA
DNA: TGTGCCAGCAGTTGGCCAGGGGCCAACGTCCTGACTTTC
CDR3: CASSWPGANVLTF

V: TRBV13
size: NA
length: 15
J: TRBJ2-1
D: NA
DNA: TGTGCCAGCAGCTTAGCCGGACTAACGGAAATCGAGCAGTTCTTC
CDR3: CASSLAGLTEIEQFF

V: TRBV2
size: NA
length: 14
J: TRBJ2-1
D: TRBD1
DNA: TGTGCCAGCAGTGGACAGGGGGTGGAGAGTGAGCAGTTCTTC
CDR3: CASSGQGVESEQFF

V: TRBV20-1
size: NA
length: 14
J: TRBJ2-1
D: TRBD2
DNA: TGCAGTGCTAGCACTAGCGGCTCCTACAATGAGCAGTTCTTC
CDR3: CSASTSGSYNEQFF

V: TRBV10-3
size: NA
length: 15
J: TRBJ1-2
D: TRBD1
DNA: TGTGCCATCAGCAACCGGGACAGGGTTGACTATGGCTACACCTTC
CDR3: CAISNRDRVDYGYTF

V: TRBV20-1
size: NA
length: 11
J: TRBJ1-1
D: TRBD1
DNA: TGCAGTGCCTGGGACAGAAGAGAAGCTTTCTTT
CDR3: CSAWDRREAFF

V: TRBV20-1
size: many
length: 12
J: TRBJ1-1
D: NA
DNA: TGCAGTGCTACCAAGTTCGACACTGAAGCTTTCTTT
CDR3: CSATKFDTEAFF

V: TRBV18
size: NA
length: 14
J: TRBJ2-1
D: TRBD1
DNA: TGTGCCAGCTCACGGGGACAGAAATACAATGAGCAGTTCTTC
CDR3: CASSRGQKYNEQFF

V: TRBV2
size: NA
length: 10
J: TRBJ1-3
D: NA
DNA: TGTGCCAGCAGAGAAGACACCATATATTTT
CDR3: CASREDTIYF